Each of the 2 T cell receptor beta chains below was sequenced from the same sample in a study of T-cell reconstitution after alpha-beta-depleted transplantation in children. Construction of the TCRbeta library involved unique molecular identifiers. Using its own MiXCR run on the PCR reads, TCRdb lists one record per CDR3 protein. The sample has a few hundred thousand distinct CDR3 sequences; around 13% are singletons. The source material was PBMCs, mostly from graft donor cells, sampled 360 days after TCRalphabeta/CD19-depleted stem cell transplant. The receptors come from a male patient younger than 18 who had a stem cell transplant for acute myeloid leukemia, so the T cells may come from the graft donor.

This chain uses TRBV28 with TRBJ2-7; 11 bases match TRBD2. Trimming at V came to 6 bases and at J to 6 bases, leaving 16 bases not matched to a gene. Germline V lookup: CDR1 MDHEN, CDR2 SYDVKM. The CDR3 covers 17 residues. CDR3 DNA sequence: TGTGCCAGCAGCCTCCCGGGTGTTAGCGGGAGGGCCTTCGAGCAGTACTTC. Amino acids: CASSLPGVSGRAFEQYF.

The chain has TRBV20-1 and TRBJ2-3; 8 nucleotides match TRBD2. V dropped 5 bases and J dropped 6; count of bases not matched to a gene: 7. This CDR3 is 13 amino acids long. Germline V gene data show CDR1 as DFQATT and CDR2 as SNEGSKA (reference sequence). The CDR3 loop is CSAPGTREDTQYF. DNA for the CDR3: TGCAGTGCTCCAGGGACTAGAGAGGATACGCAGTATTTT.